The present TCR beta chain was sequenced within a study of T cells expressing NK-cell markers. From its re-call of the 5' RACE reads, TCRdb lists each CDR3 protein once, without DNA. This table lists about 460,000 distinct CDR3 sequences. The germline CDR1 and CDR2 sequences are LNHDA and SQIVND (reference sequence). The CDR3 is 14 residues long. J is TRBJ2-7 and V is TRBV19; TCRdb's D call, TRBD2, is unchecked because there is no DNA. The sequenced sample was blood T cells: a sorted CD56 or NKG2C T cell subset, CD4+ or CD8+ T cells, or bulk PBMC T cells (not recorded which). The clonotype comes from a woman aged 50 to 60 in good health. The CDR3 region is CASSISAGGYEQYF.